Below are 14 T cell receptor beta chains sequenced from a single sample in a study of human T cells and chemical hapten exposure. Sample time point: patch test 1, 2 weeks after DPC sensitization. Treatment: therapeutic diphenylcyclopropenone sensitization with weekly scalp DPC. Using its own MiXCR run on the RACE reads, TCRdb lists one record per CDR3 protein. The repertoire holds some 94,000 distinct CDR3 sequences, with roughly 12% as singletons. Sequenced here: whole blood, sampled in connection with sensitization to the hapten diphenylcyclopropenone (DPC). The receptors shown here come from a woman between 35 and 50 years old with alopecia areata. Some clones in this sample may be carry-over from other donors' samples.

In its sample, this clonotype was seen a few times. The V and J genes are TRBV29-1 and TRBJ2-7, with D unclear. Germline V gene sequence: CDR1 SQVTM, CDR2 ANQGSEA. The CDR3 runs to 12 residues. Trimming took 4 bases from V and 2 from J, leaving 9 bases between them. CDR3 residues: CSVGAGTYEQYF. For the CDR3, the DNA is TGCAGCGTTGGGGCCGGCACCTACGAGCAGTACTTC.

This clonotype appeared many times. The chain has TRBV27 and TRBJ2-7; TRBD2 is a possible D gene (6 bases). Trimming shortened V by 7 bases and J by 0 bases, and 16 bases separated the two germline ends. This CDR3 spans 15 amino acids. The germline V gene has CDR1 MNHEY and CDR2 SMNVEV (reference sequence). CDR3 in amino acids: CASKPSLASSYEQYF. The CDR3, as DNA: TGTGCCAGCAAACCTTCGCTAGCGAGCTCCTACGAGCAGTACTTC.

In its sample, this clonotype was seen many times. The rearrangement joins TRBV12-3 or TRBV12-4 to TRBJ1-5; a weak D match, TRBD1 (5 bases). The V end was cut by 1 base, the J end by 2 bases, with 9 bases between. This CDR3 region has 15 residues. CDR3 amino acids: CASSLEGMGNQPQHF. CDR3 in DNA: TGTGCCAGCAGTTTAGAGGGGATGGGCAATCAGCCCCAGCATTTT.

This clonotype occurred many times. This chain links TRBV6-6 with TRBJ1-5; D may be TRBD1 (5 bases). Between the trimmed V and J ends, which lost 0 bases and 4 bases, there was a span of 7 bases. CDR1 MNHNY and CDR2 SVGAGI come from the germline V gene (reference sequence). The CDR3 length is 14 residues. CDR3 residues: CASSYSSGNQPQHF. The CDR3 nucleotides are TGTGCCAGCAGTTACTCCTCAGGGAATCAGCCCCAGCATTTT.

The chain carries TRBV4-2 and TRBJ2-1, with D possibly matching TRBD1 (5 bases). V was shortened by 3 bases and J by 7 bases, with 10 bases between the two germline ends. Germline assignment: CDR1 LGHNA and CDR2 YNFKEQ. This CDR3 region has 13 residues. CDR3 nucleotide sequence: TGTGCCAGCAGCCATTGGCAGGGAAATGAGCAGTTCTTC. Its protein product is CASSHWQGNEQFF.

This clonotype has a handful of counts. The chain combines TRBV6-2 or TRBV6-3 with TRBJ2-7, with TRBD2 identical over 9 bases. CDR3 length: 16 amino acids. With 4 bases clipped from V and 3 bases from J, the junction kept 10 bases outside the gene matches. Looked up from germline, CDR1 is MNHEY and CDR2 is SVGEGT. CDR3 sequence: CASSLALAGVIYEQYF. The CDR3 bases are TGTGCCAGCAGTTTGGCCTTAGCGGGGGTGATCTACGAGCAGTACTTC.

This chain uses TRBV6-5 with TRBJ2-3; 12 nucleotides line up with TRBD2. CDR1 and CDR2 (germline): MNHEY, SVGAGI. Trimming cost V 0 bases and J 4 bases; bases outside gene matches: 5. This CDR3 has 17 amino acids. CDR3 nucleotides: TGTGCCAGCAGTTACTCTTCTAGCGGGAGGGCCGCAGATACGCAGTATTTT. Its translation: CASSYSSSGRAADTQYF.

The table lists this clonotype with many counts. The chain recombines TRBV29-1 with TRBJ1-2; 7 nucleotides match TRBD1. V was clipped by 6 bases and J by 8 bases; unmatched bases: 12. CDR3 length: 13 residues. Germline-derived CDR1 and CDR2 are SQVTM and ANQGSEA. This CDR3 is CSVRPHDRDGYTF. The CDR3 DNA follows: TGCAGCGTGCGACCCCACGACAGGGACGGCTACACCTTC.

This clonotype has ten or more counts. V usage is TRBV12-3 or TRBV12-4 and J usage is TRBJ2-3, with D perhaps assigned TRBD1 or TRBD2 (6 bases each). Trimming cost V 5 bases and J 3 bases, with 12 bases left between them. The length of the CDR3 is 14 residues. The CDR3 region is CASSRRGVTDTQYF. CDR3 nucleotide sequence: TGTGCCAGCAGTAGAAGGGGGGTGACAGATACGCAGTATTTT.

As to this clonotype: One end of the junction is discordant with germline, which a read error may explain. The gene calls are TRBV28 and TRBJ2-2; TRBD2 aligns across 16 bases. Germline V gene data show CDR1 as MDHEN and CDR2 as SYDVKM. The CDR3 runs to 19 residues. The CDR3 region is CPSRVAGTSGRGRTGELFF. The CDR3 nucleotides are TGTCCCAGCAGGGTAGCCGGGACTAGCGGGAGGGGGCGCACCGGGGAGCTGTTTTTT.

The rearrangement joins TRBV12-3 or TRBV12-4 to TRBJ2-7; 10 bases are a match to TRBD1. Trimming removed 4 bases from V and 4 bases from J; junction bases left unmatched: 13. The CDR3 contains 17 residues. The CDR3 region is CASSSGTGALLKYEQYF. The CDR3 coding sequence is TGTGCCAGCAGTTCCGGGACAGGGGCTCTACTAAAGTACGAGCAGTACTTC.

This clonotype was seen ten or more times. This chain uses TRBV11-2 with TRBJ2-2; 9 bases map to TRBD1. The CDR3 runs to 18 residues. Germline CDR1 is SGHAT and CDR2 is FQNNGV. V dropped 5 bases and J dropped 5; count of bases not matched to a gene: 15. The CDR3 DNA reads TGTGCCAGCAGCCTCCGGACAGGGGTGGCGGGAGCTACCGGGGAGCTGTTTTTT. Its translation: CASSLRTGVAGATGELFF.

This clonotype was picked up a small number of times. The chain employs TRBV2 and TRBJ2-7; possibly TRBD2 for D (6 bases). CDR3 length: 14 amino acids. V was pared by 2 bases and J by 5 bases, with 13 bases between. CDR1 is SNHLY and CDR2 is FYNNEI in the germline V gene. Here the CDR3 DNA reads TGTGCCAGCAGTGAATTAGCGGCCGTTCACGAGCAGTACTTC. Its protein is CASSELAAVHEQYF. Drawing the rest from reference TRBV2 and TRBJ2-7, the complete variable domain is EPEVTQTPSHQVTQMGQEVILRCVPISNHLYFYWYRQILGQKVEFLVSFYNNEISEKSEIFDDQFSVERPDGSNFTLKIRSTKLEDSAMYFCASSELAAVHEQYFGPGTRLTVT.

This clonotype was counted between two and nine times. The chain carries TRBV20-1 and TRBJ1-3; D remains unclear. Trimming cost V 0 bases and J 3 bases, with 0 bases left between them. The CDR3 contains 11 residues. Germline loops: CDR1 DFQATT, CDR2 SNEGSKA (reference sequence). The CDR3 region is CSARDGNTIYF. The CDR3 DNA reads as TGCAGTGCTAGAGATGGAAACACCATATATTTT.